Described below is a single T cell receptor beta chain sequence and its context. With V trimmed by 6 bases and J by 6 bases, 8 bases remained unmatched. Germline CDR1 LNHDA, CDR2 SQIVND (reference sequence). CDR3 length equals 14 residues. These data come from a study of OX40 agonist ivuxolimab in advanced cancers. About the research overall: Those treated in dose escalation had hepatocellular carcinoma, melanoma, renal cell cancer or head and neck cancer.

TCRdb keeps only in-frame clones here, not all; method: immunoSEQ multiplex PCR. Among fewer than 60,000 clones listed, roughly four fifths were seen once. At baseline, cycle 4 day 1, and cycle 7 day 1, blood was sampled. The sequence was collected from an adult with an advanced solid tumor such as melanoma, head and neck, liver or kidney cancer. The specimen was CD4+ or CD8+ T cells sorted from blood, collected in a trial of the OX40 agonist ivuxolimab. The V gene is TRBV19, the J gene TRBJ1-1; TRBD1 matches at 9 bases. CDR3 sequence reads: CASRTDRGSPEAFF. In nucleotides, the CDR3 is TGTGCCAGTAGAACGGACAGGGGATCTCCTGAAGCTTTCTTT.